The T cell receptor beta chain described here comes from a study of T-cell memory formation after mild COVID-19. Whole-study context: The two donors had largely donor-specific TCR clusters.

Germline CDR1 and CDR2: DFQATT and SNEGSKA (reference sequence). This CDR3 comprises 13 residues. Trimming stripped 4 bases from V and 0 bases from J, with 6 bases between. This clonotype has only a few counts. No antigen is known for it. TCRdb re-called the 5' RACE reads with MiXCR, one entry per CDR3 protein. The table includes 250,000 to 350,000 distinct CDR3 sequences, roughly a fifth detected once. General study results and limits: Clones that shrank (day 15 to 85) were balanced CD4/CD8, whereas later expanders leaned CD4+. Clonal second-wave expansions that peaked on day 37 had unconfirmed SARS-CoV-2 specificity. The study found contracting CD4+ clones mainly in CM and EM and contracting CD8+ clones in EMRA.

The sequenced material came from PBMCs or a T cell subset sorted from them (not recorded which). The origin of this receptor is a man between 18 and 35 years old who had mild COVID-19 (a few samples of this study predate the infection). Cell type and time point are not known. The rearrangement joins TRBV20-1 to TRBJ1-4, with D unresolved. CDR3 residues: CSAIDATNEKLFF. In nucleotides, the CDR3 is TGCAGTGCTATAGATGCAACTAATGAAAAACTGTTTTTT.